The T cell receptor (beta chain) described here comes from a study of shared clonotypes between healthy human individuals. Germline V gene sequence: CDR1 SNHLY, CDR2 FYNNEI. The length of the CDR3 is 12 residues. V shed 7 bases and J shed 3 bases, with 10 bases lying between them. Investigators spread the genomic DNA of each subset evenly over several immunoSEQ plates. Only in-frame clones appear in the TCRdb table, and some are missing; sequencing was by immunoSEQ multiplex PCR. The sample holds some 300,000 clones, around 67% seen once. Sample: memory CD4+ T cells sorted from blood. Subset defined: CD45RA-negative fraction. J is TRBJ2-7 and V is TRBV2; D is unresolved. This clonotype was sampled from a man aged 25-40 years in good health. The CDR3 coding sequence is TGTGCCAGCAAAGGTGCTGGCTACGAGCAGTACTTC. As protein: CASKGAGYEQYF.